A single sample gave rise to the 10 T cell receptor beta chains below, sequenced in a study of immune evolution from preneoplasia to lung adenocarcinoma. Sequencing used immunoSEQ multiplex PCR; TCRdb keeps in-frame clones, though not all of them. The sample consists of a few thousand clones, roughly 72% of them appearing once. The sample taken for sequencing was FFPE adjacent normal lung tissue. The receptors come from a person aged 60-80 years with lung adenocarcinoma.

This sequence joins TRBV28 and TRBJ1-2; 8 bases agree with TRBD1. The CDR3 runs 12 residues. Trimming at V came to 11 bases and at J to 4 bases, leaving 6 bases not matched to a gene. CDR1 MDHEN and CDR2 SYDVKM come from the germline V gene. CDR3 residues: CAGGQGAYGYTF. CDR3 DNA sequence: TGTGCCGGGGGTCAGGGGGCCTATGGCTACACCTTC.

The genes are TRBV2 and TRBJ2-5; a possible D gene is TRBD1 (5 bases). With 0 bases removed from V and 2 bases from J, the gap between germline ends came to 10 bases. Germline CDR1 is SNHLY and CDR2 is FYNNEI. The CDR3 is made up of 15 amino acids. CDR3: CASSEASTVQETQYF. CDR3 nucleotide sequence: TGTGCCAGCAGTGAAGCGTCGACAGTACAAGAGACCCAGTACTTC.

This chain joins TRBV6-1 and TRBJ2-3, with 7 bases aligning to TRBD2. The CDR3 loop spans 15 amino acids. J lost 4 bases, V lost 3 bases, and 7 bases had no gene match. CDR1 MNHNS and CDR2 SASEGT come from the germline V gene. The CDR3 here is CASSDRLGGADTQYF. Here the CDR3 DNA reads TGTGCCAGCAGTGACCGCCTGGGGGGGGCAGATACGCAGTATTTT.

CDR3 protein: CATSRGGTYEQYF. The CDR3 DNA reads as TGTGCCACCAGCAGGGGGGGGACCTACGAGCAGTACTTC. This chain connects TRBV15 to TRBJ2-7; the match to TRBD2 covers 7 bases. After removal of 3 bases from V and 2 bases from J, the junction contained 1 base not matched to a gene. Germline-derived CDR1 and CDR2 are LNHNV and YYDKDF (reference sequence). The CDR3 loop spans 13 amino acids.

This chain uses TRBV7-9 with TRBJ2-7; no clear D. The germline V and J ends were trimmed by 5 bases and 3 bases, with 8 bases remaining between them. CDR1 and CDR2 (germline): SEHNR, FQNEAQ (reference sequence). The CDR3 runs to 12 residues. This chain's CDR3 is CASSPSYYEQYF. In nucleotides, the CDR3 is TGTGCCAGCAGCCCGAGCTACTACGAGCAGTACTTC.

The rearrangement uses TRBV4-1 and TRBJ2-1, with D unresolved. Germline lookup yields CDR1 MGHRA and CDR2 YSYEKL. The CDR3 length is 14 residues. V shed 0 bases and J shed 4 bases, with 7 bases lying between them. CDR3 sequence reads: CASSQEPKYNEQFF. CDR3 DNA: TGCGCCAGCAGCCAAGAGCCCAAATACAATGAGCAGTTCTTC.

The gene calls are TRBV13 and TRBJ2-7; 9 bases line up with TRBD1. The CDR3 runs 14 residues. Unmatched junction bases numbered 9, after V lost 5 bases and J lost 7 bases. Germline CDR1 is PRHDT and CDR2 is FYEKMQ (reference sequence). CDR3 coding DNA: TGTGCCAGCAGCCGAGACAGGGGGGCGGGAGAGCAGTACTTC. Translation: CASSRDRGAGEQYF.

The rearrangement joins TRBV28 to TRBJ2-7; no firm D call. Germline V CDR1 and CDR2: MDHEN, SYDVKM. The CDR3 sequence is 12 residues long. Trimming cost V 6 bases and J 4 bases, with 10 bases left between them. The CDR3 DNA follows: TGTGCCAGCAGGTCGGAGTTTTACGAGCAGTACTTC. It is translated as CASRSEFYEQYF. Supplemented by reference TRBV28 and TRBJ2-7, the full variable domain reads DVKVTQSSRYLVKRTGEKVFLECVQDMDHENMFWYRQDPGLGLRLIYFSYDVKMKEKGDIPEGYSVSREKKERFSLILESASTNQTSMYLCASRSEFYEQYFGPGTRLTVT.

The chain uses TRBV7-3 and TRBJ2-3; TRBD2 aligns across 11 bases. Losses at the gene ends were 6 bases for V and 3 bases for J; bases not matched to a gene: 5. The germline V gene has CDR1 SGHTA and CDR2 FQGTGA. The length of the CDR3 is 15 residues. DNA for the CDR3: TGTGCCAGCAGGCAGACTAGCGGGGAGACAGATACGCAGTATTTT. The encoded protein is CASRQTSGETDTQYF.

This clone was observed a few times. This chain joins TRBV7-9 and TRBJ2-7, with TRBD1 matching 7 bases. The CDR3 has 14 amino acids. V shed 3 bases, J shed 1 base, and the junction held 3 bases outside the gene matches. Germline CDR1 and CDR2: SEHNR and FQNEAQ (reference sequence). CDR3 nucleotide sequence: TGTGCCAGCAGCTTGGGACAGATGTCCTACGAGCAGTACTTC. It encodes CASSLGQMSYEQYF.